This T cell receptor beta chain derives from a study (dated by TCRdb to the mid-2010s). Turning to this clonotype: Its antigen is unknown. Per-base qualities were not stored, and no clone one base away is much larger.

Via the germline V gene, CDR1 is SGHRS and CDR2 YFSETQ. CDR3 length: 16 amino acids, cysteine to phenylalanine. CDR3 DNA only is kept here, 48 bases in frame from base 1. V gives up 4 bases and J gives up 1 base, and the segment between their germline ends measures 16 bases. The library was built by means of RT-PCR. The sample was run on an Illumina MiSeq. The raw public reads went through TCRdb reprocessing: fastp at Q25, MiXCR clone calling, in-frame beta chains kept. Each record represents a unique CDR3 protein, reported with the most common genes and DNA among its rows. The sample table lists almost 700,000 distinct CDR3 sequences, around 14% of them with a count of one. The ten largest account for roughly 3.9% of the sample.

The chain couples TRBV5-1 to TRBJ2-3, with no confidently assigned D gene. This TCR derives from a female donor in good health, serving as a healthy control. Sequencing was done on a sample of memory CD4+ T cells from blood. The sequenced DNA is TGCGCCAGCAGCCTTCTTGGCCCCCCGGGCACAGATACGCAGTATTTT. Protein translation: CASSLLGPPGTDTQYF.